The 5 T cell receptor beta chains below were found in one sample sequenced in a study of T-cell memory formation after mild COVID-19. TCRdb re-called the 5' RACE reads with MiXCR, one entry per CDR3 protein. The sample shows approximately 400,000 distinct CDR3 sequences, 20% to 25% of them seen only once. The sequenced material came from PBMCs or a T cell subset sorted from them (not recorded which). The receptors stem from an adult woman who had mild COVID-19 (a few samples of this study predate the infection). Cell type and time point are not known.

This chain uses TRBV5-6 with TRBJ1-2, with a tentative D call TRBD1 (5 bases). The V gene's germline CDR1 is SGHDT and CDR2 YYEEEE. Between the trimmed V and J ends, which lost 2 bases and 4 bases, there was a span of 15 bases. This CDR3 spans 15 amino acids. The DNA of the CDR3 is TGTGCCAGCAGCTTCTTGCAGGGCGACTTCTATGGCTACACCTTC. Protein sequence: CASSFLQGDFYGYTF.

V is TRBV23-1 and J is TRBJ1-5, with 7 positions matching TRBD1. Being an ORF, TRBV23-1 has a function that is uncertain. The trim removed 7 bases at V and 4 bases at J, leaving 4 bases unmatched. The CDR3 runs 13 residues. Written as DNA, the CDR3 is TGCGCCAGCAAAACAGGGGCGAATCAGCCCCAGCATTTT. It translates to CASKTGANQPQHF.

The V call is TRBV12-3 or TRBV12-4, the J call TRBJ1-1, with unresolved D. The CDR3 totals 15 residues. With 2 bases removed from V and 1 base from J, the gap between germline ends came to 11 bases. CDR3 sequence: CASSLRGQTNTEAFF. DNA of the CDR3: TGTGCCAGCAGTTTAAGAGGCCAGACGAACACTGAAGCTTTCTTT.

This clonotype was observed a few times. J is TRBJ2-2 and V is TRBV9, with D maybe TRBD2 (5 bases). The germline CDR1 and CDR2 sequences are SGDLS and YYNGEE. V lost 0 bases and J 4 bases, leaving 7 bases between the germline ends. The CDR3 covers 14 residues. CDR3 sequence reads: CASSVDGVTGELFF. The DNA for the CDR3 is TGTGCCAGCAGCGTAGACGGGGTCACCGGGGAGCTGTTTTTT.

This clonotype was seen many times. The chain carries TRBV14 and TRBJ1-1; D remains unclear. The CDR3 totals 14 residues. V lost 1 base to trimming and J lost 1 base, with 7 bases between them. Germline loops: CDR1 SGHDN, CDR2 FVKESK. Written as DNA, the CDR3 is TGTGCCAGCAGCCAAGTACCGGGGAACACTGAAGCTTTCTTT. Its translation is CASSQVPGNTEAFF.